Listed here are 22 T cell receptor beta chains from one sample, sequenced in a study of beta chain features in type 1 diabetes. Of the isolated RNA, all was reverse transcribed, and so the sequenced material was expressed TCRB transcripts. Measured with immunoSEQ multiplex PCR; TCRdb has only the in-frame clones, and not every one. The data hold around 450,000 clones, with roughly 10% observed a single time. Sequences were obtained from naive CD4+ T cells from blood. The receptor set was obtained from a woman under 30 in good health.

This clone has just a few counts. J is TRBJ2-1 and V is TRBV12-5, with D perhaps matching TRBD1 (6 bases). Germline V CDR1 and CDR2: LGHNT, FRNRAP. Trimming shortened V by 5 bases and J by 0 bases, and 20 bases separated the two germline ends. The CDR3 is 18 amino acids. CDR3 residues: CASGVAPLGQSSYNEQFF. In DNA, the CDR3 is TGTGCTAGTGGTGTGGCCCCCCTAGGACAGAGCTCCTACAATGAGCAGTTCTTC.

This clone was recorded a few times. The rearrangement links TRBV29-1 to TRBJ2-4; D is ambiguous. CDR1 and CDR2 from the germline V gene are SQVTM and ANQGSEA. V was shortened by 3 bases and J by 0 bases, with 9 bases between the two germline ends. The CDR3 length is 14 residues. In DNA, the CDR3 is TGCAGCGTTGATGGAGATCTAGCCAAAAACATTCAGTACTTC. This sequence encodes CSVDGDLAKNIQYF.

The chain employs TRBV7-9 and TRBJ2-1; 8 nucleotides agree with TRBD1. Trimming at V came to 4 bases and at J to 12 bases, leaving 17 bases not matched to a gene. This CDR3 is built from 16 residues. Germline V lookup: CDR1 SEHNR, CDR2 FQNEAQ (reference sequence). CDR3 sequence (DNA): TGTGCCAGCAGCTCAGTCGAGACAGGGGTTTTCTATCGGCAGTTCTTC. This sequence encodes CASSSVETGVFYRQFF.

CDR3 sequence: CASSQETSTDTQYF. The CDR3, as DNA: TGCGCCAGCAGCCAAGAAACTAGCACAGATACGCAGTATTTT. This chain connects TRBV4-1 to TRBJ2-3; D call uncertain. The CDR3 contains 14 residues. Germline V gene lookup returns CDR1 MGHRA and CDR2 YSYEKL. Deletions cut 0 bases from V and 0 bases from J, with 4 bases between.

The sample holds a few counts of this clone. The chain uses TRBV7-9 and TRBJ2-3, with D possibly being TRBD1 or TRBD2 (5 bases each). Germline CDR1 SEHNR, CDR2 FQNEAQ (reference sequence). V shed 2 bases and J shed 2 bases, with 8 bases lying between them. The CDR3 has 14 amino acids. The CDR3 nucleotides are TGTGCCAGCAGCTTAACGGGGCACACAGATACGCAGTATTTT. It encodes CASSLTGHTDTQYF.

The chain recombines TRBV28 with TRBJ1-2, with a weak D call TRBD1 (5 bases). The CDR3 has 15 amino acids. V shed 4 bases and J shed 2 bases, with 14 bases lying between them. CDR1 is MDHEN, CDR2 SYDVKM, per germline. The CDR3 nucleotides are TGTGCCAGCAGTTCAAGAAGGACATTAAACTATGGCTACACCTTC. As protein: CASSSRRTLNYGYTF.

This chain joins TRBV27 and TRBJ1-6; no clear D. Germline V gives CDR1 MNHEY, CDR2 SMNVEV (reference sequence). The CDR3 extends over 14 amino acids. Trimming removed 3 bases at V and 11 bases at J, with 14 bases between. CDR3 coding DNA: TGTGCCAGCAGTTTTAGAGGGCGGCCTGCACCCCTCCACTTT. Translation gives CASSFRGRPAPLHF.

The rearrangement links TRBV29-1 to TRBJ1-2; no clear D. Trimming removed 5 bases from V and 1 base from J, with 11 bases in between. The germline CDR1 and CDR2 sequences are SQVTM and ANQGSEA. This CDR3 is 13 amino acids long. The CDR3 region is CSVSPLYNYGYTF. In DNA form, the CDR3 reads TGCAGCGTTTCGCCGTTGTATAACTATGGCTACACCTTC.

This rearrangement joins TRBV28 to TRBJ1-1; D not resolved. Germline lookup yields CDR1 MDHEN and CDR2 SYDVKM. This CDR3 comprises 12 residues. Trimming stripped 5 bases from V and 6 bases from J, with 10 bases between. The CDR3 reads CASSPVGAEAFF. The CDR3 nucleotides are TGTGCCAGCAGTCCAGTTGGGGCTGAAGCTTTCTTT.

This clone was found a few times. The V and J genes are TRBV7-2 and TRBJ2-6, with D perhaps TRBD1 or TRBD2 (6 bases each). The CDR3 extends over 16 amino acids. Germline lookup yields CDR1 SGHTA and CDR2 FQGNSA. V gave up 5 bases and J gave up 0 bases, with 11 bases separating them. CDR3 bases: TGTGCCAGCAGCCCTCCGGGGGCCTCTGGGGCCAACGTCCTGACTTTC. Its protein product is CASSPPGASGANVLTF.

This clone has just a few counts. This rearrangement joins TRBV7-3 to TRBJ2-5, with unresolved D. Trimming shortened V by 5 bases and J by 2 bases, and 9 bases separated the two germline ends. Germline V gives CDR1 SGHTA, CDR2 FQGTGA. The CDR3 has 13 amino acids. As DNA, the CDR3 is TGTGCCAGCAGCCGTCAGGAGCAAGAGACCCAGTACTTC. It is translated as CASSRQEQETQYF.

CDR3 DNA sequence: TGTGCCAGCAGCCTAACTGACACCCCCTCAGCGGAGCAGTTCTTC. This sequence encodes CASSLTDTPSAEQFF. The genes are TRBV7-9 and TRBJ2-1; D is undetermined. This CDR3 comprises 15 residues. V was cut by 5 bases and J by 10 bases, with 21 bases left in between. Per the germline V gene, CDR1 is SEHNR and CDR2 is FQNEAQ (reference sequence).

This clone was recorded a few times. Here the CDR3 reads CASSLTHEEQYF. The DNA of the CDR3 is TGCGCCAGCAGCTTGACCCACGAAGAGCAGTACTTC. The V gene is TRBV5-1, the J gene TRBJ2-7; D is ambiguous. The CDR3 extends over 12 amino acids. Trimming removed 1 base at V and 7 bases at J, with 9 bases between. The germline CDR1 and CDR2 sequences are SGHRS and YFSETQ.

This clone has just a few counts. This sequence joins TRBV2 and TRBJ1-5, with 9 bases fitting TRBD1. V dropped 3 bases and J dropped 6; count of bases not matched to a gene: 6. The CDR3 runs to 15 residues. The V gene's germline CDR1 is SNHLY and CDR2 FYNNEI. CDR3 sequence (DNA): TGTGCCAGCAGTGAGGAGGGACAGGGCGGTCAGCCCCAGCATTTT. Translated, it gives CASSEEGQGGQPQHF.

This clone was counted only a few times. This chain connects TRBV7-9 to TRBJ1-1, with D unresolved. There are 15 residues in the CDR3. V lost 5 bases, J lost 1 base, and 14 bases lay in between. Germline V gene lookup returns CDR1 SEHNR and CDR2 FQNEAQ (reference sequence). In DNA, the CDR3 is TGTGCCAGCAGCACGGCACAAGGGAAGAACACTGAAGCTTTCTTT. This encodes CASSTAQGKNTEAFF. Full variable domain (missing parts from reference TRBV7-9 and TRBJ1-1): DTGVSQNPRHKITKRGQNVTFRCDPISEHNRLYWYRQTLGQGPEFLTYFQNEAQLEKSRLLSDRFSAERPKGSFSTLEIQRTEQGDSAMYLCASSTAQGKNTEAFFGQGTRLTVV.

The chain joins TRBV5-1 to TRBJ1-1, with D tentatively TRBD1 (6 bases). Germline CDR1 reads SGHRS; CDR2 reads YFSETQ. The germline V and J ends were trimmed by 3 bases and 4 bases, with 10 bases remaining between them. The CDR3 has 13 residues. CDR3 amino acids: CASSSGAGTEAFF. CDR3 DNA sequence: TGCGCCAGCAGCTCGGGGGCGGGCACTGAAGCTTTCTTT. Full variable domain (outside the CDR3, taken from reference TRBV5-1 and TRBJ1-1): KAGVTQTPRYLIKTRGQQVTLSCSPISGHRSVSWYQQTPGQGLQFLFEYFSETQRNKGNFPGRFSGRQFSNSRSEMNVSTLELGDSALYLCASSSGAGTEAFFGQGTRLTVV.

The rearrangement joins TRBV5-1 to TRBJ2-1; D gene uncertain. With 4 bases removed from V and 2 bases from J, the gap between germline ends came to 10 bases. The germline V gene has CDR1 SGHRS and CDR2 YFSETQ. The CDR3 covers 14 residues. The CDR3 sequence: CASSAFGTYNEQFF. The CDR3 coding sequence is TGCGCCAGCAGCGCATTTGGGACCTACAATGAGCAGTTCTTC.

A few counts support this clone. The chain couples TRBV2 to TRBJ2-5, with 7 bases matching TRBD1. CDR1 is SNHLY and CDR2 is FYNNEI in the germline V gene. V was pared by 7 bases and J by 4 bases, with 15 bases of the junction left unmatched. This CDR3 is built from 16 residues. CDR3 sequence reads: CASKSPRTGWRETQYF. The CDR3, as DNA: TGTGCCAGCAAGAGCCCCAGGACAGGCTGGCGAGAGACCCAGTACTTC.

This clone occurred a few times. CDR3: CASRAGLAKNIQYF. As DNA, the CDR3 is TGTGCCAGCAGGGCCGGACTAGCCAAAAACATTCAGTACTTC. This chain connects TRBV2 to TRBJ2-4, with D maybe TRBD2 (5 bases). The germline gives CDR1 SNHLY, CDR2 FYNNEI. CDR3 length equals 14 residues. Trimming took off 6 bases at V and 0 bases at J, with 9 bases between the two ends.

This clone occurred a few times. A read error may produce the germline difference seen at one junction end. The V call is TRBV18, the J call TRBJ2-7; the D is unclear. Per germline, CDR1 KGHSH and CDR2 LQKENI. CDR3 length: 15 amino acids. This CDR3 reads CASPPELTSSYEQYF. In DNA form, the CDR3 reads TGTGCCAGCCCACCTGAGTTGACAAGCTCCTACGAGCAGTACTTC.

The chain joins TRBV5-1 to TRBJ2-5; a weak D match, TRBD2 (5 bases). This CDR3 comprises 14 residues. Trimming removed 4 bases at V and 5 bases at J, with 15 bases between. Germline CDR1 is SGHRS and CDR2 is YFSETQ. CDR3 residues: CASSERVLRETQYF. The CDR3 DNA sequence: TGCGCCAGCAGCGAGAGGGTACTTCGGGAGACCCAGTACTTC.

Ten or more counts support this clone. This chain connects TRBV30 to TRBJ1-5; the D is unclear. CDR1 and CDR2 from the germline V gene are GTSNPN and SVGIG (reference sequence). Deletions cut 5 bases from V and 4 bases from J, with 9 bases between. CDR3 length equals 12 residues. The CDR3 reads CAWGVGNQPQHF. DNA for the CDR3: TGTGCCTGGGGAGTAGGGAATCAGCCCCAGCATTTT.